These T cell receptor beta chains were read from a single sample in a study of OX40 agonist ivuxolimab in advanced cancers. Assay: immunoSEQ multiplex PCR; the TCRdb copy retains only in-frame clones and omits some. The sample includes tens of thousands of clones, 75% to 90% of them seen just once. The specimen comprised CD4+ or CD8+ T cells sorted from blood, sampled in a trial of the OX40 agonist ivuxolimab. These receptors came from an adult with an advanced solid tumor such as melanoma, head and neck, liver or kidney cancer. Each CDR3 is given with its conserved first and last residue. A D gene is named only where the DNA matches it firmly. A clone size is listed for some rows: how often the clone was seen (once, few, many), or a class if it is expanded.

J gene,V gene,clone size,D gene,CDR3 DNA,CDR3 protein
TRBJ2-5,TRBV7-9,.,.,TGTGCCAGCAGCTCTTTGTTCTACGGGCAGTACTTC,CASSSLFYGQYF
TRBJ2-3,TRBV29-1,.,TRBD2,TGCAGCGCCGACGGGACTAGCGGGGGCACAGATACGCAGTATTTT,CSADGTSGGTDTQYF
TRBJ2-3,TRBV9,.,.,TGTGCCAGCAGCGATTTTGGGGCTAGCACAGATACGCAGTATTTT,CASSDFGASTDTQYF
TRBJ1-1,TRBV7-2,.,TRBD1,TGTGCCAGCAGCTTAGTTACAGGGGGGACATTTGAAGCTTTCTTT,CASSLVTGGTFEAFF
TRBJ1-1,TRBV29-1,.,.,TGCAGCGTTGAAAGAGGTACAGTCCTGGCCACTGAAGCTTTCTTT,CSVERGTVLATEAFF
TRBJ2-3,TRBV7-9,.,TRBD1,TGTGCCAGCAGCAAGACAGGGCCGGATACGCAGTATTTT,CASSKTGPDTQYF
TRBJ2-2,TRBV7-8,.,TRBD2,TGTGCCAGCAGCACCACCGGGACTAGTGGCACCGGGGAGCTGTTTTTT,CASSTTGTSGTGELFF
TRBJ1-2,TRBV7-9,.,TRBD1,TGTGCCAGCAGCTTCCGGGACAGGGACTATGGCTACACCTTC,CASSFRDRDYGYTF
TRBJ2-5,TRBV9,.,TRBD2,TGTGCCAGCAGCGTAGGGGCTAGCGGGACGGGCGGTGAGACCCAGTACTTC,CASSVGASGTGGETQYF
TRBJ1-4,TRBV2,.,TRBD1,TGTGCCAGCAGTTACAGGGGCTTTAATGAAAAACTGTTTTTT,CASSYRGFNEKLFF
TRBJ1-6,TRBV6-4,.,TRBD1,TGTGCCAGCAGTGCCGCAGGGGGCCATAATTCACCCCTCCACTTT,CASSAAGGHNSPLHF
TRBJ2-1,TRBV21-1,.,.,TGTGCCAGCAGCAAAGGACATAGGGGACCCGACAATGAGCAGTTCTTC,CASSKGHRGPDNEQFF
TRBJ1-3,TRBV19,.,.,TGTGCCAGTAGTAATTCTGGAAACACCATATATTTT,CASSNSGNTIYF
TRBJ2-3,TRBV28,.,TRBD1,TGTGCCAGCAGCTGGACAGGGCCAATCACAGATACGCAGTATTTT,CASSWTGPITDTQYF
TRBJ2-5,TRBV7-3,few,.,TGTGCCAGCAGCGCCCGACCGGGACAACAAGAGACCCAGTACTTC,CASSARPGQQETQYF
TRBJ2-1,TRBV14,.,.,TGTGCCAGCAGCCCCCCGGGGGACTCCATTTACAATGAGCAGTTCTTC,CASSPPGDSIYNEQFF
TRBJ2-1,TRBV11-2,.,TRBD2,TGTGCCAGCAGCTCAAACCGGGGGACTAGCGGAAATGAGCAGTTCTTC,CASSSNRGTSGNEQFF